The TCR beta chain under discussion was sequenced for a study of blood T cell repertoires in COVID-19. Turning to the study itself: Acute and convalescent COVID-19 specimens originated in the United States, Italy and Spain. The analysed material was cDNA or gDNA that came from T cells, B-cell-depleted T cells, or PBMCs.

In Seattle, patients joined the study during active infection and were tracked longitudinally. Germline CDR1 is MNHEY and CDR2 is SMNVEV (reference sequence). With 5 bases clipped from V and 4 bases from J, the junction kept 4 bases outside the gene matches. The CDR3 is made up of 13 amino acids. As processed by the authors: Quantification of nucleated cells was approximated via reference gene primer amplification. This table comes from immunoSEQ multiplex PCR, and its TCRdb copy is limited to in-frame clones, with some not included. The V and J calls and the clone size are those of that table, but D and trimming were determined from the DNA. Among approximately 350,000 clones listed, around nine tenths were seen once.

V gene TRBV27 combines with J gene TRBJ1-2; 7 bases are shared with TRBD1. The sample consisted of peripheral blood. This TCR derives from a woman aged 70 to 79 with COVID-19, enrolled during active disease. The chain's CDR3 is CASSPGDSYGYTF. DNA for the CDR3: TGTGCCAGCAGTCCGGGGGACAGCTATGGCTACACCTTC.